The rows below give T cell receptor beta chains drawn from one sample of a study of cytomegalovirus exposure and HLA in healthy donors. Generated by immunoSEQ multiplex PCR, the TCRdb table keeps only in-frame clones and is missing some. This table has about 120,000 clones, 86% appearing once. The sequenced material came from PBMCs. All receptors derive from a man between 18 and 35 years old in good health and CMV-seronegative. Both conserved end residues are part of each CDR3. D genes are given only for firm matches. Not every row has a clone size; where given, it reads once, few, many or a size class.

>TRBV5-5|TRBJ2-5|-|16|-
TGTGCCAGCAGCTCTGGACTTACCTTCAGGCAAGAGACCCAGTACTTC
CASSSGLTFRQETQYF
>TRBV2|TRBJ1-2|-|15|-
TGTGCCAGCATCCCAAAATCAGGAGGAGGCTATGGCTACACCTTC
CASIPKSGGGYGYTF
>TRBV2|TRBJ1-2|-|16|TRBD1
TGTGCCAGCAGACCGGGACAGGGGATGTCCTCCTATGGCTACACCTTC
CASRPGQGMSSYGYTF
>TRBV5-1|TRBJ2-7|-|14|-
TGCGCCAGCAGCATACTACAGGGAAACTACGAGCAGTACTTC
CASSILQGNYEQYF
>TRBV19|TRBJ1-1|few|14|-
TGTGCCAGTAGTAGAGGAGAGCCGAGTTCTGAAGCTTTCTTT
CASSRGEPSSEAFF
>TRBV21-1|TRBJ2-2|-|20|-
TGTGCCAGCAGCAAAGTACAGGGGGCGCCCCTAGCGGGAGGGGTCGGGGAGCTGTTTTTT
CASSKVQGAPLAGGVGELFF
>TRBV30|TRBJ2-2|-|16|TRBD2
TGTGCCTGGTCGATGGTAGCGGGACCGAACACCGGGGAGCTGTTTTTT
CAWSMVAGPNTGELFF
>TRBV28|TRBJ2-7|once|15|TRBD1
TGTGCCAGCAGTTCCCCGGGACAGGGGGACTACGAGCAGTACTTC
CASSSPGQGDYEQYF
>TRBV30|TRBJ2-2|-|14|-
TGTGCCTGGAGTTCGAGACAGGCCACCGGGGAGCTGTTTTTT
CAWSSRQATGELFF
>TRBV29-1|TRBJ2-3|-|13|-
TGCAGCGTCCGAGGCGATAGCACAGATACGCAGTATTTT
CSVRGDSTDTQYF
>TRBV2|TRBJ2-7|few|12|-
TGTGCCAGCACGGCCAGGGGAAACGAGCAGTACTTC
CASTARGNEQYF
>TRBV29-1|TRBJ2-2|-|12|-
TGCAGCGCCTCCGACAGGTCCGGGGAGCTGTTTTTT
CSASDRSGELFF
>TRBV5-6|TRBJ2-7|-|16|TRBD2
TGTGCCAGCAGCTTGGGCCTAGCGGGAGGACTCTACGAGCAGTACTTC
CASSLGLAGGLYEQYF
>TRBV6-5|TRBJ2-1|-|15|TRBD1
TGTGCCAGCAGAAAAAGACAGGGTCCCTACAATGAGCAGTTCTTC
CASRKRQGPYNEQFF
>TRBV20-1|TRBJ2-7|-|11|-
TGCAGTGTCCGGGGGGCCGGGGAGCAGTACTTC
CSVRGAGEQYF